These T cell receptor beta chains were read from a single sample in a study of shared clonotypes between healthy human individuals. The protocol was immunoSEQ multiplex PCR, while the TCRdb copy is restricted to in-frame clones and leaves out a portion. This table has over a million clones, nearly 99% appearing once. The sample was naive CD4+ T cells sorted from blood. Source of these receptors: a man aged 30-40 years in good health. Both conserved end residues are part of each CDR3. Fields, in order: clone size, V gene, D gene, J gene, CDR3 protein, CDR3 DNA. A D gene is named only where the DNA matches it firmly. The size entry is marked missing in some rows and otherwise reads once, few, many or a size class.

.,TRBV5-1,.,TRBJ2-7,CASSLEGFEQYF,TGCGCCAGCAGCTTGGAAGGATTCGAGCAGTACTTC
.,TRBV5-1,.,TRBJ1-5,CASSLDQGSNQPQHF,TGCGCCAGCAGCTTGGATCAGGGAAGCAATCAGCCCCAGCATTTT
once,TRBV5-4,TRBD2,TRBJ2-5,CASGPQSASGGEETQYF,TGTGCCAGCGGACCCCAATCGGCTAGCGGGGGGGAAGAGACCCAGTACTTC
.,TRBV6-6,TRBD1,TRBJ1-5,CASSYYRGGNQPQHF,TGTGCCAGCAGTTATTACAGGGGAGGAAATCAGCCCCAGCATTTT
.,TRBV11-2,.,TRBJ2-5,CASSPGNQETQYF,TGTGCCAGCAGCCCCGGGAACCAAGAGACCCAGTACTTC
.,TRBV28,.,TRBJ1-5,CASSGLGTQPQHF,TGTGCCAGCAGTGGGTTGGGCACTCAGCCCCAGCATTTT
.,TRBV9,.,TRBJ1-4,CASSQTAQNEKLFF,TGTGCCAGCAGCCAAACAGCCCAGAATGAAAAACTGTTTTTT
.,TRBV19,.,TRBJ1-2,CASSINREANYGYTF,TGTGCCAGTAGTATTAACAGGGAGGCTAACTATGGCTACACCTTC
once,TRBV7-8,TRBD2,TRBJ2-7,CASSLPGGRYEQYF,TGTGCCAGCAGCTTACCGGGAGGGCGATACGAGCAGTACTTC
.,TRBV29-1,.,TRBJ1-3,CSVGQNSGNTIYF,TGCAGCGTTGGTCAGAACTCTGGAAACACCATATATTTT
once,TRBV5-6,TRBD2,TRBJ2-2,CASSLSGTINTGELFF,TGTGCCAGCAGCTTGTCAGGGACTATCAACACCGGGGAGCTGTTTTTT
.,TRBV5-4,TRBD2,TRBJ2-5,CASSLGLAGQETQYF,TGTGCCAGCAGCTTGGGACTAGCCGGCCAAGAGACCCAGTACTTC
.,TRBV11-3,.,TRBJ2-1,CASSLEGPEQFF,TGTGCCAGCAGCTTAGAGGGGCCCGAGCAGTTCTTC